This note documents a single T cell receptor (beta chain) sequence. Its antigen is undetermined. The cDNA 3' end received a ligated oligonucleotide with a UMI. The first PCR ran about 4 cycles with an equimolar RC1.1 and RC1.2 beta primer mix. One entry per CDR3 protein results from TCRdb running MiXCR on the UMI-ligation and nested PCR reads. The profile shows tens of thousands of distinct CDR3 sequences, about 9.9% of them singletons. This specimen belongs to a study of quantifying T cell responses using KT2 cells. Study information: TCR alpha and beta constant-region primers primed reverse transcription of RNA.

Fixed numbers of PBMC received varying amounts of KT2 cells. Whole-study findings and limits: KT2 sequence counts showed saturation when very many KT2 cells were spiked in.

Sample: PBMCs spiked with cells of the T cell clone KT2. This TCR derives from a human donor.

Written as DNA, the CDR3 is TGTGCCAGCAGCCAGGCTAGCGGCTGGGATGAGCAGTTCTTC. Residues: CASSQASGWDEQFF. The chain uses TRBV3-1 and TRBJ2-1, with TRBD2 matching over 7 bases. The CDR3 sequence is 14 residues long. V lost 3 bases and J lost 8; bases outside the gene matches: 7. Germline V gene sequence: CDR1 LGHDT, CDR2 YNNKEL (reference sequence).